This is a list of T cell receptor beta chains from one sample in a study of T cell responses to AZD1222 COVID-19 vaccine. Profiling relied on immunoSEQ multiplex PCR, and the TCRdb table lists in-frame clones only, not all of them. The sample includes 150,000 to 200,000 clones, about 92% seen only once; the top ten take 4.4%. The sample was peripheral blood, taken on day 0 of MenACWY control vaccination. The receptors derive from an adult in good health. CDR3s include the opening cysteine and the closing phenylalanine or tryptophan. The D gene is left open where the match is weak. Expanded clones are given a class, and other clones once, few, many or no size at all.

>TRBV7-8|TRBD2|-|TRBJ2-1
TGTGCCAGCAGCTTATGGACTAGCGGGAGGGCCGGTGAGCAGTTCTTC
CASSLWTSGRAGEQFF
>TRBV24-1|-|-|TRBJ1-2
TGTGCCACCAGTGGTTTTGGCGACGGCTATGGCTACACCTTC
CATSGFGDGYGYTF
>TRBV7-3|-|-|TRBJ2-7
TGTGCCAGCAGCTCGACAGGTTCCGAGCAGTACTTC
CASSSTGSEQYF
>TRBV27|-|-|TRBJ1-5
TGTGCCAGCAGTTTATCGGGGGGGAAGAATCAGCCCCAGCATTTT
CASSLSGGKNQPQHF
>TRBV11-2|TRBD1|-|TRBJ2-7
TGTGCCAGCAGCTTAGATGGGACAGGGGACGAGCAGTACTTC
CASSLDGTGDEQYF
>TRBV11-1|-|-|TRBJ2-2
TGTGCCAGCAGCAGTAACACCGGGGAGCTGTTTTTT
CASSSNTGELFF
>TRBV27|TRBD1|-|TRBJ2-1
TGTGCCAGCAGTTTAATCCAGGGGGCGCGGAATGAGCAGTTCTTC
CASSLIQGARNEQFF
>TRBV12-5|-|-|TRBJ1-1
TGTGCTAGTGGTTTGGGATCGGTGACTGAAGCTTTCTTT
CASGLGSVTEAFF
>TRBV28|TRBD1|-|TRBJ2-4
TGTGCCAGCAGTTTATCCCTAGGGACAGGGGCCAAAAACATTCAGTACTTC
CASSLSLGTGAKNIQYF
>TRBV28|-|-|TRBJ2-2
TGTGCCAGCAGTTCACTAGGGACCGGGGAGCTGTTTTTT
CASSSLGTGELFF
>TRBV11-2|-|-|TRBJ1-5
TGTGCCAGCAGCTTATTATGGGGGAAGCCCCAGCATTTT
CASSLLWGKPQHF
>TRBV7-9|-|-|TRBJ1-4
TGTGCCAGCAGCTTGGTAGACGAAAAACTGTTTTTT
CASSLVDEKLFF
>TRBV13|-|-|TRBJ1-1
TGTGCCAGCAGCTTAACGGGGGGGGCTGAAGCTTTCTTT
CASSLTGGAEAFF
>TRBV7-8|-|-|TRBJ2-5
TGTGCCAGCAGCTTGGGCAGACAAGAGACCCAGTACTTC
CASSLGRQETQYF
>TRBV2|-|-|TRBJ1-1
TGTGCCACCCTCTCGGTGGGGACTGAAGCTTTCTTT
CATLSVGTEAFF
>TRBV15|TRBD2|-|TRBJ2-1
TGTGCCACCAGCAGAACTCGTTGGACTAGCGGGAGCAGCTCCTACAATGAGCAGTTCTTC
CATSRTRWTSGSSSYNEQFF
>TRBV9|TRBD1|-|TRBJ2-7
TGTGCCAGCAGCGTAGGACAGGGGAAAACCTACGAGCAGTACTTC
CASSVGQGKTYEQYF
>TRBV6-5|-|-|TRBJ1-1
TGTGCCAGCAGGCTCACAGGGAACACTGAAGCTTTCTTT
CASRLTGNTEAFF
>TRBV7-2|-|-|TRBJ2-7
TGTGCCAGCAGCTTAGGTATTATCCTAGGGGAGCAGTACTTC
CASSLGIILGEQYF
>TRBV9|-|once|TRBJ2-7
TGTGCCAGCAGCGTAGGCTTAATACCCAGGCAGGACTACGAGCAGTACTTC
CASSVGLIPRQDYEQYF
>TRBV5-1|TRBD2|-|TRBJ2-1
TGCGCCAGCAGCTTGACTAGCGGGAGTTGGGAGCAGTTCTTC
CASSLTSGSWEQFF
>TRBV7-2|TRBD1|-|TRBJ1-2
TGTGCCAGCAGCAATAAGGGGGCCTATGGCTACACCTTC
CASSNKGAYGYTF
>TRBV7-2|-|-|TRBJ1-5
TGTGCCAGCAGCTTAACGGGAACTCAGCCCCAGCATTTT
CASSLTGTQPQHF
>TRBV5-8|TRBD2|-|TRBJ2-3
TGTGCCAGCAGCCCCGGGAGGCCCACAGATACGCAGTATTTT
CASSPGRPTDTQYF
>TRBV28|-|-|TRBJ1-1
TGTGCCAGCAGTTTAGATGGGCGTAACGCTTTCTTT
CASSLDGRNAFF
>TRBV5-1|TRBD1|-|TRBJ2-2
TGCGCCAGCAGCCCCTACAGGGGCGTTCAGACCGGGGAGCTGTTTTTT
CASSPYRGVQTGELFF
>TRBV27|TRBD2|-|TRBJ2-7
TGTGCCAGCAGTTTACTGCGGGAGGCCTCCTACGAGCAGTACTTC
CASSLLREASYEQYF
>TRBV5-1|-|-|TRBJ2-7
TGCGCCAGCAGCTTGGAACAATCCCACTCCTACGAGCAGTACTTC
CASSLEQSHSYEQYF
>TRBV2|-|-|TRBJ1-2
TGTGCCAGCAGTGAACAGCCCCTGGTCGGTGGCTACACCTTC
CASSEQPLVGGYTF